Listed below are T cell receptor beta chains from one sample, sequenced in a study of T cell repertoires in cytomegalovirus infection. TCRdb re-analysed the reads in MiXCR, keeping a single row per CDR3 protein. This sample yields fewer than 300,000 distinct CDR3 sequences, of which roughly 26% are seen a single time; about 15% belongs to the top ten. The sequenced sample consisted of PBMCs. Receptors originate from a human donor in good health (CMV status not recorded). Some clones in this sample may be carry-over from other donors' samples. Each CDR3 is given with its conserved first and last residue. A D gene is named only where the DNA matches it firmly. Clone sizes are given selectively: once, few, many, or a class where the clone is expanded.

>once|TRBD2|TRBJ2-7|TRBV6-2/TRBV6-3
CARPGLEYDEQYF
TGTGCCAGACCCGGACTAGAGTATGACGAGCAGTACTTC
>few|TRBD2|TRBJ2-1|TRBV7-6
CASRRGLAGEQFF
TGTGCCAGCAGAAGGGGACTAGCGGGCGAGCAGTTCTTC
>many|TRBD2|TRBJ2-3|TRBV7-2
CASSGPTSGLTNTDTQYF
TGTGCCAGCAGCGGACCGACTAGCGGCCTTACCAACACAGATACGCAGTATTTT
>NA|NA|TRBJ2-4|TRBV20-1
CSAPQGGANIQYF
TGCAGTGCCCCTCAGGGGGGCGCGAACATTCAGTACTTC
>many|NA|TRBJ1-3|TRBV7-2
CASSRGGPAGNTIYF
TGTGCCAGCAGCCGGGGGGGGCCGGCAGGAAACACCATATATTTT
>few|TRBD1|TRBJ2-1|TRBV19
CASRNRQGTSYNEQFF
TGTGCCAGTAGGAATCGACAGGGTACTTCCTACAATGAGCAGTTCTTC
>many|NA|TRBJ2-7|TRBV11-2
CASRTFTRDEQYF
TGTGCCAGCAGAACCTTCACTAGGGACGAGCAGTACTTC
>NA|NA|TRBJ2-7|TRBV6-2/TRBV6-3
CASSYQATLSYEQYF
TGTGCCAGCAGTTACCAAGCGACCCTCTCCTACGAGCAGTACTTC
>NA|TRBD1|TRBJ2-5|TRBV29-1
CSVEGQGARGETQYF
TGCAGCGTTGAAGGGCAGGGGGCGCGTGGGGAGACCCAGTACTTC
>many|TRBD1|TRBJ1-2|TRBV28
CASRLTGSGYTF
TGTGCCAGCAGATTGACAGGGAGCGGCTACACCTTC
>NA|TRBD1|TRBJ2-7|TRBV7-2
CASSTGVPSYEQYF
TGTGCCAGCAGCACAGGGGTCCCTTCCTACGAGCAGTACTTC
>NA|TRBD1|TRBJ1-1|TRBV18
CASSPGTAAEAFF
TGTGCCAGCTCACCCGGGACAGCAGCTGAAGCTTTCTTT
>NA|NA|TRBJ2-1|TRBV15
CATSRDFPQDREQFF
TGTGCCACCAGCAGAGATTTCCCACAAGACAGAGAGCAGTTCTTC
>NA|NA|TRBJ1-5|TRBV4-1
CASSLLAGAQPQHF
TGCGCCAGCAGCCTCTTGGCAGGGGCCCAGCCCCAGCATTTT
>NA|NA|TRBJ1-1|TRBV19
CASSNPLLLGEAFF
TGTGCCAGTAGTAATCCCCTCCTACTTGGGGAAGCTTTCTTT
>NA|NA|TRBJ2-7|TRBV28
CASSPQTANSYEQYF
TGTGCCAGCAGTCCTCAGACAGCTAACTCCTACGAGCAGTACTTC
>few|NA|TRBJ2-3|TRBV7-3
CASSLREADTQYF
TGTGCCAGCAGCTTAAGGGAGGCAGATACGCAGTATTTT
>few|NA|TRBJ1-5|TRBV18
CASSRAGGGQPQHF
TGTGCCAGCTCCCGGGCCGGGGGCGGTCAGCCCCAGCATTTT
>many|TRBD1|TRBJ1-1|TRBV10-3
CAISEQGARSPTEAFF
TGTGCCATCAGTGAACAGGGGGCGCGGTCCCCCACTGAAGCTTTCTTT
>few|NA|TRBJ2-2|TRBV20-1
CSAPRAGNTGELFF
TGCAGTGCCCCCCGGGCAGGGAACACCGGGGAGCTGTTTTTT
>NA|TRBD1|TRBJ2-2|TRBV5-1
CASSGPRDRTNTGELFF
TGCGCCAGCAGCGGGCCCCGGGACAGGACGAACACCGGGGAGCTGTTTTTT
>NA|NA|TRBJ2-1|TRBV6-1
CAAAPNNEQFF
TGTGCCGCGGCCCCCAACAATGAGCAGTTCTTC
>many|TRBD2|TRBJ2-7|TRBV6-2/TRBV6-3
CASRTPPLAGIYEQYF
TGTGCCAGCAGAACCCCGCCGCTAGCGGGGATCTACGAGCAGTACTTC
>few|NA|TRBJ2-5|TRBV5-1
CASSLQSQETQYF
TGCGCCAGCAGCTTGCAGTCGCAAGAGACCCAGTACTTC
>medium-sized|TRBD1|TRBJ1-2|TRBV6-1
CASTGQGGAYGYTF
TGTGCCAGCACAGGACAGGGAGGTGCCTATGGCTACACCTTC
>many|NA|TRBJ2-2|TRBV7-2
CASRGGGARTGELFF
TGTGCCAGCCGCGGAGGGGGAGCCCGCACCGGGGAGCTGTTTTTT
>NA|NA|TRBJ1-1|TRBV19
CASSRTLAGRSNTEAFF
TGTGCCAGTAGTCGAACCCTGGCTGGCAGATCAAACACTGAAGCTTTCTTT
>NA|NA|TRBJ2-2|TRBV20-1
CSAPGTTNTGELFF
TGCAGTGCCCCGGGGACAACGAACACCGGGGAGCTGTTTTTT
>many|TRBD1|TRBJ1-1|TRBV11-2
CASSTGGTGSRGNTEAFF
TGTGCCAGCAGCACGGGTGGGACAGGGAGCCGGGGGAACACTGAAGCTTTCTTT
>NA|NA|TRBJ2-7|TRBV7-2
CASSIFRESSYEQYF
TGTGCCAGCAGCATCTTCAGGGAGAGCTCCTACGAGCAGTACTTC
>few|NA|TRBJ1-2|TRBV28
CASTLQRGVDGYTF
TGTGCCAGCACCCTCCAGAGGGGCGTCGATGGCTACACCTTC
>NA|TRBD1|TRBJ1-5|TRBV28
CASIDRGGQPQHF
TGTGCCAGTATTGACAGGGGCGGACAGCCCCAGCATTTT
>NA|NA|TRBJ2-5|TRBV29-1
CSVRGGMETQYF
TGCAGCGTCCGGGGTGGGATGGAGACCCAGTACTTC
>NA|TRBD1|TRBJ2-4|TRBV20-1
CSARRQGQLAKNIQYF
TGCAGTGCTAGACGGCAGGGACAGCTAGCCAAAAACATTCAGTACTTC
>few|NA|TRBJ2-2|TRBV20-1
CSASYTGELFF
TGCAGTGCTAGTTACACCGGGGAGCTGTTTTTT
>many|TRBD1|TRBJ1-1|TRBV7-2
CASSLQPGQGAEVNTEAFF
TGTGCCAGCAGCTTGCAACCGGGACAGGGGGCGGAGGTGAACACTGAAGCTTTCTTT
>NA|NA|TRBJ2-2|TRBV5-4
CASSLQGNGELFF
TGTGCCAGCAGCTTGCAGGGAAACGGGGAGCTGTTTTTT
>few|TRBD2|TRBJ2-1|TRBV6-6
CASSTSGGAIEQFF
TGTGCCAGCAGTACTAGCGGGGGGGCCATTGAGCAGTTCTTC
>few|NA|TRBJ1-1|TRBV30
CAWSVQWVSGNTEAFF
TGTGCCTGGAGTGTACAATGGGTATCGGGGAACACTGAAGCTTTCTTT
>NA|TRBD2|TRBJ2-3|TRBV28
CASSSPGLAGYTDTQYF
TGTGCCAGCAGTTCCCCCGGACTAGCGGGATACACAGATACGCAGTATTTT
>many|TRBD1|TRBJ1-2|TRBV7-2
CASSSRGQIYGYTF
TGTGCCAGCAGCTCGAGGGGACAGATTTATGGCTACACCTTC
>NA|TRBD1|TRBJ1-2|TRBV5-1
CASSQQTGKDYGYTF
TGCGCCAGCAGCCAACAGACAGGGAAGGACTATGGCTACACCTTC
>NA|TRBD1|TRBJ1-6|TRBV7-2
CASSAQGANNSPLHF
TGTGCCAGCAGCGCACAGGGGGCGAATAATTCACCCCTCCACTTT
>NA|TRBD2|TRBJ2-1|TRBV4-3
CASSQDASGRVNEQFF
TGCGCCAGCAGCCAAGACGCTAGCGGGAGGGTCAATGAGCAGTTCTTC
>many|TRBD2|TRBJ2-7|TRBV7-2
CASSLASSGTYEQYF
TGTGCCAGCAGCTTAGCTTCTAGCGGAACCTACGAGCAGTACTTC
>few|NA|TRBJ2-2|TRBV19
CASSIRRTNTGELFF
TGTGCCAGTAGTATCAGGCGGACGAACACCGGGGAGCTGTTTTTT
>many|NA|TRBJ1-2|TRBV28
CASSLLIRDPRGYTF
TGTGCCAGCAGCCTGCTAATCCGGGACCCTAGAGGCTACACCTTC
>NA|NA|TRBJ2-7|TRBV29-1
CRKDYVVANEQYF
TGCAGAAAGGACTACGTAGTTGCCAACGAGCAGTACTTC